This T cell receptor (beta chain) stems from a study of CXCR3-negative and CXCR3-positive naive CD8 T cells. As concerns this clonotype: Antigen unknown.

In triplicate, each CD8+ T cell subset was sorted at more than 250,000 cells per replicate. Cells that were CD45RO-CCR7+CD27+CD95- constituted naive CD8+ T cells. The study, taken as a whole, reports: Naive cells, whether CXCR3-negative or CXCR3-positive, had similar TRBV-TRBJ usage, while memory cells differed. CXCR3-positive naive cells had more hydrophobic TRB CDR3s than CXCR3-negative naive cells.

The study made its TRB cDNA libraries by 5' RACE, adding UMI labels. From the 5' RACE reads, TCRdb lists one entry per CDR3 protein and no DNA. The sample has 130,000 to 150,000 distinct CDR3 sequences, and its top ten clones hold around 0.28%. Material: naive CXCR3+ CD8+ T cells from blood. Subset of the sample: CD45RO-CCR7+CD27+CD95- naive CD8+ T cells expressing CXCR3 (TNR3+). The clonotype comes from a human donor in good health. Some clones in this sample may be carry-over from other donors' samples.

The CDR3: CASSAGSSYEQYF. This chain joins TRBV28 and TRBJ2-7; TCRdb reports TRBD1, a call that lacks DNA to check it against. Germline V CDR1 and CDR2: MDHEN, SYDVKM. The CDR3 covers 13 residues.